The 7 T cell receptor beta chains reported below all come from one sample, sequenced in a study of cytomegalovirus exposure and HLA in healthy donors. 60 Vbeta and 13 Jbeta primers were used in PCR. The method was immunoSEQ multiplex PCR; TCRdb's version includes in-frame clones alone and lacks a portion of them. This table holds roughly 200,000 clones, 80% to 90% found once. The sequencing sample was made of PBMCs. The receptors were gathered from a man in his forties or fifties in good health and CMV-seropositive.

The chain uses TRBV5-4 and TRBJ2-1; TRBD1 might be the D (6 bases). CDR1 SGHNT and CDR2 YYREEE come from the germline V gene (reference sequence). The CDR3 is 13 amino acids. Between the trimmed V and J ends, which lost 3 bases and 9 bases, there was a span of 13 bases. The CDR3 nucleotides read TGTGCCAGCAGCTGGATGGGGGCTCCTGAGCAGTTCTTC. It encodes CASSWMGAPEQFF.

The J gene is TRBJ1-5, the V gene TRBV14; 9 nucleotides align to TRBD1. V lost 6 bases, J lost 5 bases, and 14 bases stayed unmatched. Looked up from germline, CDR1 is SGHDN and CDR2 is FVKESK. This CDR3 has 17 residues. CDR3 residues: CASSDIGGTGLDQPQHF. CDR3 sequence (DNA): TGTGCCAGCAGTGACATCGGCGGGACAGGGCTTGATCAGCCCCAGCATTTT.

As DNA, the CDR3 is TGTGCCAGCAGCTTTCCCGGGACAGGGACGAGCGAGCAGTACTTC. Its protein product is CASSFPGTGTSEQYF. The rearrangement joins TRBV5-5 to TRBJ2-7, with TRBD1 matching over 9 bases. CDR3 length equals 15 residues. CDR1 is SGHKS, CDR2 YYEKEE, per germline (reference sequence). Trimming took 2 bases from V and 6 from J; bases not matched to a gene: 9.

This rearrangement joins TRBV7-9 to TRBJ1-5; 7 nucleotides match TRBD1. Germline V gene data show CDR1 as SEHNR and CDR2 as FQNEAQ (reference sequence). V shed 5 bases, J shed 9 bases, and the junction held 4 bases outside the gene matches. CDR3 length: 12 residues. The CDR3 DNA is TGTGCCAGCAGCATCACAGGGGTGCCCCAGCATTTT. Translating gives CASSITGVPQHF.

This clone has a handful of counts. The chain combines TRBV28 with TRBJ2-3; maybe TRBD1 (5 bases). The CDR3 has 18 residues. V was shortened by 4 bases and J by 1 base, with 21 bases between the two germline ends. Looked up from germline, CDR1 is MDHEN and CDR2 is SYDVKM. The CDR3 DNA reads as TGTGCCAGCAGTTCCTCCCTGCGGACAAGGATACGCACAGATACGCAGTATTTT. It is translated as CASSSSLRTRIRTDTQYF.

This clone is a singleton in its sample. V gene TRBV5-4 combines with J gene TRBJ1-1; D might be TRBD1 (6 bases). This CDR3 has 14 residues. Germline V gene data show CDR1 as SGHNT and CDR2 as YYREEE (reference sequence). V lost 4 bases and J lost 0, with 10 bases in between. CDR3 sequence: CASSRDKVNTEAFF. The CDR3 nucleotides are TGTGCCAGCAGCAGGGACAAAGTGAACACTGAAGCTTTCTTT.

V and J are TRBV5-1 and TRBJ2-7; D is possibly TRBD1 (6 bases). This CDR3 is built from 15 residues. From germline, CDR1 is SGHRS and CDR2 YFSETQ. V lost 0 bases and J 2 bases, leaving 12 bases between the germline ends. For the CDR3, the DNA is TGCGCCAGCAGCTTGGTACCGGGACATCCCTACGAGCAGTACTTC. It yields the protein CASSLVPGHPYEQYF.